This TCR beta chain comes out of a study of T-cell reconstitution after alpha-beta-depleted transplantation in children. From germline, CDR1 is SGHRS and CDR2 YFSETQ. Trimming cost V 0 bases and J 6 bases, with 3 bases left between them. CDR3 length equals 12 residues. In its sample, this clonotype was seen many times. Unique molecular identifiers tagged the TCRbeta library. TCRdb reanalysed the PCR reads using MiXCR and keeps one entry per CDR3 protein. The profile shows around 200,000 distinct CDR3 sequences, around 6.8% of them singletons. The chain uses TRBV5-1 and TRBJ2-2; D not certain. Material: PBMCs from the stem cell graft donor, obtained from the stem cell graft. The clonotype originates from a human donor who donated a stem cell graft to a child with Wiskott-Aldrich syndrome. CDR3 protein: CASSLAPGELFF. CDR3 nucleotides: TGCGCCAGCAGCTTGGCCCCCGGGGAGCTGTTTTTT.